This entry lists 11 T cell receptor beta chains sequenced from one sample in a study of cytomegalovirus exposure and HLA in healthy donors (dated by TCRdb to about 2017). Libraries were built with the immunoSEQ multiplex PCR assay. For the multiplex PCR, a mixture combining 60 forward primers for TCR Vbeta segments and 13 reverse primers for TCR Jbeta segments was used. TCRdb provides this immuneACCESS table in a form limited to in-frame rearrangements. Some clones are lacking; in checked studies, under half of them reflect an unresolved V gene, and why the rest are absent is not known. Present in this sample are 150,000 to 200,000 clones, around four fifths of which were seen just once. The biggest ten clones account for roughly 4% of the sample. Source material: PBMCs. The receptors originated from a middle-aged man in good health and CMV-seropositive.

The rearrangement links TRBV7-8 to TRBJ2-7; 7 bases map to TRBD1. The CDR3 totals 13 residues. J lost 0 bases, V lost 9 bases, and 5 bases had no gene match. Germline assignment: CDR1 SGHVS and CDR2 FQNEAQ. The CDR3 sequence is CASIDRDSYEQYF. CDR3 bases: TGTGCCAGTATCGACAGGGACTCCTACGAGCAGTACTTC.

The chain is built from TRBV5-1 and TRBJ1-4; D uncertain. Trimming shortened V by 4 bases and J by 6 bases, and 13 bases separated the two germline ends. The CDR3 sequence is 14 residues long. In germline, CDR1 is SGHRS, CDR2 YFSETQ. Here the CDR3 reads CASSRTGLDEKLFF. CDR3 bases: TGCGCCAGCAGCCGAACGGGTTTGGATGAAAAACTGTTTTTT.

This chain joins TRBV5-1 and TRBJ2-2, with D possibly matching TRBD2 (5 bases). This CDR3 region has 16 residues. CDR1 and CDR2 from the germline V gene are SGHRS and YFSETQ. V dropped 0 bases and J dropped 1 base, with 10 bases sitting between them. Here the CDR3 reads CASSLVSSGNTGELFF. In DNA, the CDR3 is TGCGCCAGCAGCTTGGTATCCAGCGGGAACACCGGGGAGCTGTTTTTT.

The chain is built from TRBV28 and TRBJ1-1; D remains ambiguous. The germline gives CDR1 MDHEN, CDR2 SYDVKM. The CDR3 runs to 12 residues. Between the trimmed V and J ends, which lost 5 bases and 4 bases, there was a span of 8 bases. CDR3 protein: CASSGWSTEAFF. The DNA of the CDR3 is TGTGCCAGCAGTGGGTGGAGCACTGAAGCTTTCTTT.

Only one count was recorded for this clone. CDR3 loop: CASSQTGGNQPQHF. CDR3 in DNA: TGTGCCAGCAGCCAGACAGGGGGCAATCAGCCCCAGCATTTT. V and J are TRBV6-1 and TRBJ1-5; 8 nucleotides agree with TRBD1. The V gene's germline CDR1 is MNHNS and CDR2 SASEGT. The CDR3 length is 14 residues. With 6 bases clipped from V and 2 bases from J, the junction kept 3 bases outside the gene matches.

V and J are TRBV14 and TRBJ1-2; unclear D gene. CDR1 is SGHDN, CDR2 FVKESK, per germline. The CDR3 spans 15 residues. The V gene lost 3 bases and the J gene lost 5 bases, with 16 bases spanning the gap. CDR3 coding DNA: TGTGCCAGCAGCCACCGCAGGTCGGAGGCGTATGGCTACACCTTC. This codes for CASSHRRSEAYGYTF. The variable domain in full, with the rest retrieved from reference TRBV14 and TRBJ1-2, is EAGVTQFPSHSVIEKGQTVTLRCDPISGHDNLYWYRRVMGKEIKFLLHFVKESKQDESGMPNNRFLAERTGGTYSTLKVQPAELEDSGVYFCASSHRRSEAYGYTFGSGTRLTVV.

The chain uses TRBV2 and TRBJ2-3; TRBD2 might be the D (5 bases). Trimming took 6 bases from V and 3 from J, leaving 16 bases between them. The CDR3 spans 15 residues. Germline V gene lookup returns CDR1 SNHLY and CDR2 FYNNEI. The DNA for the CDR3 is TGTGCCAGCAGGGACCCTAGGCTAGCAACAGATACGCAGTATTTT. It translates to CASRDPRLATDTQYF.

The CDR3 sequence: CAISDLAGDKNNEQFF. The CDR3 region has the DNA TGTGCCATCAGTGATCTAGCGGGAGACAAGAACAATGAGCAGTTCTTC. The chain combines TRBV10-3 with TRBJ2-1; 10 bases map to TRBD2. Germline V CDR1 and CDR2: ENHRY, SYGVKD. The CDR3 sequence is 16 residues long. J gave up 5 bases and V 3 bases, and 7 bases lay outside the gene matches.

This clone occurred a few times. The chain employs TRBV2 and TRBJ2-7; 9 positions match TRBD2. The trim removed 4 bases at V and 4 bases at J, leaving 5 bases unmatched. Germline values: CDR1 SNHLY, CDR2 FYNNEI. The CDR3 contains 14 residues. CDR3 residues: CASSVELAGYEQYF. The DNA for the CDR3 is TGTGCCAGCAGTGTAGAACTAGCGGGTTACGAGCAGTACTTC.

In nucleotides, the CDR3 is TGTGCCAGCGGGGCTGGGGCGGCCGGGGAGCTGTTTTTT. Translating it yields CASGAGAAGELFF. This chain links TRBV7-3 with TRBJ2-2; D is possibly TRBD1 (5 bases). The CDR3 is made up of 13 amino acids. V gave up 8 bases and J gave up 6 bases, with 13 bases separating them. The germline V gene has CDR1 SGHTA and CDR2 FQGTGA. Complete variable domain (other parts from reference TRBV7-3 and TRBJ2-2): GAGVSQTPSNKVTEKGKYVELRCDPISGHTALYWYRQSLGQGPEFLIYFQGTGAADDSGLPNDRFFAVRPEGSVSTLKIQRTERGDSAVYLCASGAGAAGELFFGEGSRLTVL.

The rearrangement joins TRBV27 to TRBJ2-1; 13 bases line up with TRBD2. The CDR3 length is 17 residues. V lost 4 bases, J lost 4 bases, and 7 bases stayed unmatched. Germline CDR1 MNHEY, CDR2 SMNVEV (reference sequence). The chain's CDR3 is CASSSGLAGASYNEQFF. In DNA form, the CDR3 reads TGTGCCAGCAGTTCCGGACTAGCGGGAGCGAGTTACAATGAGCAGTTCTTC.